The 32 T cell receptor beta chains below all came from one sample that was sequenced in a study of cytomegalovirus exposure and HLA in healthy donors. Vbeta (60) and Jbeta (13) primers were used in the PCR. Method: immunoSEQ multiplex PCR; TCRdb's copy keeps in-frame clones and lacks some. Of approximately 150,000 clones in the sample, about four fifths were seen once. Sequencing was performed on PBMCs. The receptors shown here come from a woman aged 45-65 years in good health and CMV-seronegative.

This chain joins TRBV15 and TRBJ1-6; TRBD1 might be the D (5 bases). There are 17 residues in the CDR3. Germline V gene data show CDR1 as LNHNV and CDR2 as YYDKDF (reference sequence). V was cut by 0 bases and J by 6 bases, with 15 bases left in between. The CDR3 DNA reads as TGTGCCACCAGCAGAGAAAGGGCAGGGTCTAGTAATTCACCCCTCCACTTT. This codes for CATSRERAGSSNSPLHF. Variable domain in full (rest from reference TRBV15 and TRBJ1-6): DAMVIQNPRYQVTQFGKPVTLSCSQTLNHNVMYWYQQKSSQAPKLLFHYYDKDFNNEADTPDNFQSRRPNTSFCFLDIRSPGLGDTAMYLCATSRERAGSSNSPLHFGNGTRLTVT.

J is TRBJ2-3 and V is TRBV19; a possible D gene is TRBD1 (5 bases). CDR1 is LNHDA, CDR2 SQIVND, per germline (reference sequence). V dropped 7 bases and J dropped 0 bases, with 14 bases sitting between them. The CDR3 consists of 15 residues. The CDR3 region has the DNA TGTGCCAGTACTCCCACCCAGGGCAGCACAGATACGCAGTATTTT. Translated: CASTPTQGSTDTQYF. The variable domain in full, completed from reference TRBV19 and TRBJ2-3, reads DGGITQSPKYLFRKEGQNVTLSCEQNLNHDAMYWYRQDPGQGLRLIYYSQIVNDFQKGDIAEGYSVSREKKESFPLTVTSAQKNPTAFYLCASTPTQGSTDTQYFGPGTRLTVL.

This clone has only a few counts. The chain links TRBV19 to TRBJ2-1, with 8 bases that match TRBD2. J was trimmed by 9 bases and V by 8 bases; bases with no gene match: 15. CDR1 and CDR2 from the germline V gene are LNHDA and SQIVND (reference sequence). CDR3 length: 15 amino acids. The CDR3 region is CASAERSGRSAEQFF. Here the CDR3 DNA reads TGTGCCAGTGCCGAAAGAAGCGGGAGAAGCGCTGAGCAGTTCTTC.

V and J are TRBV18 and TRBJ1-1; D unresolved. CDR3 length: 16 residues. CDR1 is KGHSH and CDR2 is LQKENI in the germline V gene. Trimming pared 2 bases from V and 6 bases from J, leaving 19 bases between. The CDR3, as DNA: TGTGCCAGCTCACCAACTCTTGTCGGGGTTCAGGCTGAAGCTTTCTTT. This sequence encodes CASSPTLVGVQAEAFF.

This chain uses TRBV29-1 with TRBJ1-3; 8 bases map to TRBD1. The CDR3 has 14 residues. Germline CDR1 is SQVTM and CDR2 is ANQGSEA. J gave up 0 bases and V 7 bases, and 5 bases lay outside the gene matches. Written as DNA, the CDR3 is TGCAGCGGTACAGGGGGTTCCTCTGGAAACACCATATATTTT. This encodes CSGTGGSSGNTIYF.

The chain employs TRBV4-2 and TRBJ2-1, with 7 bases lining up with TRBD1. The CDR3 has 15 residues. CDR1 LGHNA and CDR2 YNFKEQ come from the germline V gene. V dropped 5 bases and J dropped 5; count of bases not matched to a gene: 9. The CDR3 loop reads CASSSTPGQNNEQFF. CDR3 coding DNA: TGTGCCAGCAGCAGCACTCCGGGACAGAACAATGAGCAGTTCTTC.

The chain links TRBV5-8 to TRBJ1-1; D might be TRBD1 (6 bases). Germline V gene lookup returns CDR1 SGHTS and CDR2 YDEGEE. CDR3 length equals 14 residues. The V gene lost 4 bases and the J gene lost 5 bases, with 15 bases spanning the gap. CDR3 in DNA: TGTGCCAGCAGCAGGGTTCTTCAGGGGACTGAAGCTTTCTTT. Translation gives CASSRVLQGTEAFF.

V usage is TRBV6-5 and J usage is TRBJ1-1; unclear D gene. V was cut by 2 bases and J by 2 bases, with 12 bases left in between. Germline CDR1 is MNHEY and CDR2 is SVGAGI. CDR3 size: 15 residues. In DNA form, the CDR3 reads TGTGCCAGCAGTTACCAAGGGCCGGGAAACACTGAAGCTTTCTTT. It codes for CASSYQGPGNTEAFF.

The chain carries TRBV6-6 and TRBJ1-3; TRBD1 might be the D (5 bases). The V end was cut by 4 bases, the J end by 1 base, with 11 bases between. The germline V gene encodes CDR1 MNHNY and CDR2 SVGAGI (reference sequence). This CDR3 region has 15 residues. In DNA form, the CDR3 reads TGTGCCAGCAGTTCCTCCGACAGTTCTGGAAACACCATATATTTT. As protein: CASSSSDSSGNTIYF.

J is TRBJ2-7 and V is TRBV7-9; tentative D call: TRBD1 (7 bases). Germline CDR1 SEHNR, CDR2 FQNEAQ (reference sequence). V was shortened by 3 bases and J by 5 bases, with 11 bases between the two germline ends. This CDR3 contains 13 residues. The CDR3 sequence: CASSFFRGDEQYF. The CDR3 DNA follows: TGTGCCAGCAGCTTTTTCAGGGGGGACGAGCAGTACTTC.

As concerns this clone: An end of the junction does not agree with germline; a read error may underlie this. In the same sample, other DNA sequences code for this CDR3. The genes are TRBV7-3 and TRBJ2-7; possibly TRBD1 for D (6 bases). The germline CDR1 and CDR2 sequences are SGHTA and FQGTGA. The CDR3 spans 15 residues. Written as DNA, the CDR3 is TGTGCCAGCAGCTTAACTGGGGGCAGCTCCTACGAGCAATACTTC. Protein sequence: CASSLTGGSSYEQYF.

The rearrangement uses TRBV29-1 and TRBJ2-3, with 11 bases lining up with TRBD2. The germline gives CDR1 SQVTM, CDR2 ANQGSEA. CDR3 length equals 20 residues. V was pared by 0 bases and J by 6 bases, with 20 bases of the junction left unmatched. CDR3 residues: CSVEDHPGSGRGLGGDTQYF. CDR3 nucleotide sequence: TGCAGCGTTGAAGACCATCCAGGTAGCGGGAGGGGCCTAGGTGGGGATACGCAGTATTTT.

This clone was observed a single time. J is TRBJ1-2 and V is TRBV28; 9 bases are shared with TRBD1. The CDR3 extends over 17 amino acids. The germline gives CDR1 MDHEN, CDR2 SYDVKM. With V trimmed by 6 bases and J by 3 bases, 14 bases remained unmatched. The CDR3 DNA is TGTGCCAGCAGCATACATCCGGGACAGGGAGGGGACTATGGCTACACCTTC. It translates to CASSIHPGQGGDYGYTF.

The J gene is TRBJ2-1, the V gene TRBV28; maybe TRBD2 (8 bases). CDR1 and CDR2 (germline): MDHEN, SYDVKM. The germline V and J ends were trimmed by 1 base and 3 bases, with 28 bases remaining between them. CDR3 length equals 21 residues. CDR3 sequence reads: CASSLSDARGTRPIFYNEQFF. The CDR3, as DNA: TGTGCCAGCAGTTTATCAGATGCCAGGGGGACTAGGCCTATTTTCTACAATGAGCAGTTCTTC.

In nucleotides, the CDR3 is TGTGCCAGCAGCTCAGAGGGGGCTACCTCTGGAAACACCATATATTTT. Amino acids: CASSSEGATSGNTIYF. V is TRBV4-2 and J is TRBJ1-3; 7 bases map to TRBD1. CDR3 length: 16 amino acids. V was clipped by 5 bases and J by 0 bases; unmatched bases: 7. CDR1 and CDR2 (germline): LGHNA, YNFKEQ.

This chain joins TRBV10-3 and TRBJ1-1, with D possibly being TRBD1 (5 bases). The CDR3 covers 15 residues. V was cut by 5 bases and J by 1 base, with 14 bases left in between. CDR1 ENHRY and CDR2 SYGVKD come from the germline V gene. The CDR3 DNA reads as TGTGCCATCAGTATAACGGACACACGGAACACTGAAGCTTTCTTT. This encodes CAISITDTRNTEAFF.

This clone is a singleton in its sample. This chain connects TRBV27 to TRBJ1-2, with 9 positions matching TRBD1. The CDR3 is 12 amino acids. After removal of 6 bases from V and 8 bases from J, the junction contained 4 bases not matched to a gene. Per the germline V gene, CDR1 is MNHEY and CDR2 is SMNVEV (reference sequence). The CDR3 spells CASRQGAGGYTF. The CDR3, as DNA: TGTGCCAGCAGACAGGGGGCGGGGGGCTACACCTTC.

CDR3 in DNA: TGTGCCAGCAGCGTAGGGCCTGGCGGGGGGTACGAGCAGTACTTC. Amino acid sequence: CASSVGPGGGYEQYF. The gene calls are TRBV9 and TRBJ2-7; 8 bases are a match to TRBD2. V was clipped by 0 bases and J by 4 bases; unmatched bases: 6. Germline CDR1 reads SGDLS; CDR2 reads YYNGEE. The CDR3 contains 15 residues. The full variable domain, with the rest looked up from reference TRBV9 and TRBJ2-7, is DSGVTQTPKHLITATGQRVTLRCSPRSGDLSVYWYQQSLDQGLQFLIQYYNGEERAKGNILERFSAQQFPDLHSELNLSSLELGDSALYFCASSVGPGGGYEQYFGPGTRLTVT.

A note on this clone: Relative to the germline gene, one junction end is altered; a read error may explain this. The rearrangement uses TRBV7-9 and TRBJ2-2, with D possibly TRBD1 on 6 matching bases. The CDR3 has 16 residues. The germline gives CDR1 SEHNR, CDR2 FQNEAQ (reference sequence). This CDR3 reads CSSSSHGGSNTGELFF. The DNA for the CDR3 is TGTTCCAGCAGCTCCCATGGGGGCTCCAACACCGGGGAGCTGTTTTTT.

The chain is built from TRBV5-4 and TRBJ1-2, with a possible D match to TRBD1 (5 bases). Looked up from germline, CDR1 is SGHNT and CDR2 is YYREEE (reference sequence). This CDR3 comprises 14 residues. V dropped 5 bases and J dropped 5 bases, with 16 bases sitting between them. Here the CDR3 reads CASRPTTGPYGYTF. The CDR3 coding sequence is TGTGCCAGCAGACCTACAACAGGTCCGTATGGCTACACCTTC.

This clone was seen just once. This rearrangement joins TRBV4-2 to TRBJ1-2; D gene ambiguous. V lost 3 bases and J 6 bases, leaving 11 bases between the germline ends. Germline CDR1 reads LGHNA; CDR2 reads YNFKEQ. This CDR3 region has 13 residues. CDR3 amino acids: CASSQSDADGYTF. For the CDR3, the DNA is TGTGCCAGCAGCCAGTCGGATGCGGATGGCTACACCTTC.

The chain recombines TRBV18 with TRBJ2-7, with D perhaps matching TRBD1 (6 bases). The germline CDR1 and CDR2 sequences are KGHSH and LQKENI. The V end lost 2 bases, the J end lost 4 bases, and 6 bases lay between the germline ends. The CDR3 covers 12 residues. The CDR3 here is CASSPRGYEQYF. The DNA for the CDR3 is TGTGCCAGCTCACCAAGGGGGTACGAGCAGTACTTC. The full variable domain, with the rest looked up from reference TRBV18 and TRBJ2-7, is NAGVMQNPRHLVRRRGQEARLRCSPMKGHSHVYWYRQLPEEGLKFMVYLQKENIIDESGMPKERFSAEFPKEGPSILRIQQVVRGDSAAYFCASSPRGYEQYFGPGTRLTVT.

The J gene is TRBJ2-2, the V gene TRBV30; a weak D match, TRBD2 (5 bases). This CDR3 comprises 15 residues. The germline V and J ends were trimmed by 2 bases and 2 bases, with 12 bases remaining between them. Germline V gives CDR1 GTSNPN, CDR2 SVGIG (reference sequence). CDR3 loop: CAWSLGKGNTGELFF. The CDR3 coding sequence is TGTGCCTGGAGTCTCGGGAAGGGTAACACCGGGGAGCTGTTTTTT.

This chain uses TRBV27 with TRBJ2-1, with a weak D call TRBD1 (5 bases). The CDR3 runs 12 residues. V lost 6 bases, J lost 4 bases, and 7 bases lay in between. Looked up from germline, CDR1 is MNHEY and CDR2 is SMNVEV (reference sequence). The CDR3 here is CASRAGYNEQFF. The CDR3 nucleotides read TGTGCCAGCAGAGCAGGGTACAATGAGCAGTTCTTC.

This chain joins TRBV7-8 and TRBJ1-5, with D perhaps matching TRBD1 (6 bases). This CDR3 spans 16 amino acids. Trimming left V 4 bases short and J 7 bases short, with 20 bases between. Germline CDR1 reads SGHVS; CDR2 reads FQNEAQ. DNA of the CDR3: TGTGCCAGCAGCTCCCAAGGGGGAGGGATGAAGCAGCCCCAGCATTTT. This translates into CASSSQGGGMKQPQHF.

The gene calls are TRBV7-9 and TRBJ1-2; 8 bases align to TRBD1. V shed 7 bases, J shed 8 bases, and the junction held 9 bases outside the gene matches. Germline assignment: CDR1 SEHNR and CDR2 FQNEAQ (reference sequence). CDR3 length: 13 residues. The CDR3 nucleotides are TGTGCCAGCAACAGGGGGGGGATTGACGGCTACACCTTC. It is translated as CASNRGGIDGYTF.

This clone has just a few counts. The J gene is TRBJ2-2, the V gene TRBV19; 7 bases are a match to TRBD1. Trimming removed 8 bases from V and 0 bases from J; junction bases left unmatched: 6. CDR1 is LNHDA and CDR2 is SQIVND in the germline V gene (reference sequence). This CDR3 contains 15 residues. CDR3 in amino acids: CASDSGQTNTGELFF. For the CDR3, the DNA is TGTGCCAGTGACTCGGGACAGACGAACACCGGGGAGCTGTTTTTT.

CDR3 sequence (DNA): TGTGCCAGCAGCCGTGTCAGCGGGGGGGGACAAGAGACCCAGTACTTC. This encodes CASSRVSGGGQETQYF. This chain joins TRBV5-4 and TRBJ2-5; 10 nucleotides align to TRBD2. V shed 4 bases and J 2 bases; nucleotides not matched to a gene: 8. Per germline, CDR1 SGHNT and CDR2 YYREEE (reference sequence). There are 16 residues in the CDR3.

The chain recombines TRBV7-2 with TRBJ1-6; D gene ambiguous. The CDR3 spans 13 residues. V was shortened by 5 bases and J by 8 bases, with 10 bases between the two germline ends. Germline loops: CDR1 SGHTA, CDR2 FQGNSA. The DNA of the CDR3 is TGTGCCAGCAGCCCCCTAGTGCATTCACCCCTCCACTTT. This translates into CASSPLVHSPLHF.

This chain joins TRBV27 and TRBJ2-7; 8 bases agree with TRBD1. The V segment lost 2 bases and the J segment 2 bases; nucleotides outside the gene matches: 5. Germline V gene data show CDR1 as MNHEY and CDR2 as SMNVEV (reference sequence). This CDR3 is built from 15 residues. The CDR3 region is CASSLRQGPTYEQYF. The CDR3 nucleotides are TGTGCCAGCAGTTTACGACAGGGGCCAACCTACGAGCAGTACTTC.

The chain carries TRBV5-6 and TRBJ1-2, with a tentative D call TRBD1 (6 bases). The CDR3 has 14 amino acids. With 6 bases removed from V and 8 bases from J, the gap between germline ends came to 20 bases. Germline CDR1 and CDR2: SGHDT and YYEEEE. CDR3 coding DNA: TGTGCCAGCACATCAGGGCGGGGGCAATTCGGCTACACCTTC. Amino acids: CASTSGRGQFGYTF.

Note on this clone: The sample carries other DNA sequences with the same CDR3. The rearrangement uses TRBV14 and TRBJ1-6; 9 bases agree with TRBD1. This CDR3 contains 16 residues. Looked up from germline, CDR1 is SGHDN and CDR2 is FVKESK. With V trimmed by 2 bases and J by 9 bases, 8 bases remained unmatched. The CDR3: CASSQNSGTGSSPLHF. In DNA form, the CDR3 reads TGTGCCAGCAGCCAAAACTCCGGGACAGGGAGTTCACCCCTCCACTTT.